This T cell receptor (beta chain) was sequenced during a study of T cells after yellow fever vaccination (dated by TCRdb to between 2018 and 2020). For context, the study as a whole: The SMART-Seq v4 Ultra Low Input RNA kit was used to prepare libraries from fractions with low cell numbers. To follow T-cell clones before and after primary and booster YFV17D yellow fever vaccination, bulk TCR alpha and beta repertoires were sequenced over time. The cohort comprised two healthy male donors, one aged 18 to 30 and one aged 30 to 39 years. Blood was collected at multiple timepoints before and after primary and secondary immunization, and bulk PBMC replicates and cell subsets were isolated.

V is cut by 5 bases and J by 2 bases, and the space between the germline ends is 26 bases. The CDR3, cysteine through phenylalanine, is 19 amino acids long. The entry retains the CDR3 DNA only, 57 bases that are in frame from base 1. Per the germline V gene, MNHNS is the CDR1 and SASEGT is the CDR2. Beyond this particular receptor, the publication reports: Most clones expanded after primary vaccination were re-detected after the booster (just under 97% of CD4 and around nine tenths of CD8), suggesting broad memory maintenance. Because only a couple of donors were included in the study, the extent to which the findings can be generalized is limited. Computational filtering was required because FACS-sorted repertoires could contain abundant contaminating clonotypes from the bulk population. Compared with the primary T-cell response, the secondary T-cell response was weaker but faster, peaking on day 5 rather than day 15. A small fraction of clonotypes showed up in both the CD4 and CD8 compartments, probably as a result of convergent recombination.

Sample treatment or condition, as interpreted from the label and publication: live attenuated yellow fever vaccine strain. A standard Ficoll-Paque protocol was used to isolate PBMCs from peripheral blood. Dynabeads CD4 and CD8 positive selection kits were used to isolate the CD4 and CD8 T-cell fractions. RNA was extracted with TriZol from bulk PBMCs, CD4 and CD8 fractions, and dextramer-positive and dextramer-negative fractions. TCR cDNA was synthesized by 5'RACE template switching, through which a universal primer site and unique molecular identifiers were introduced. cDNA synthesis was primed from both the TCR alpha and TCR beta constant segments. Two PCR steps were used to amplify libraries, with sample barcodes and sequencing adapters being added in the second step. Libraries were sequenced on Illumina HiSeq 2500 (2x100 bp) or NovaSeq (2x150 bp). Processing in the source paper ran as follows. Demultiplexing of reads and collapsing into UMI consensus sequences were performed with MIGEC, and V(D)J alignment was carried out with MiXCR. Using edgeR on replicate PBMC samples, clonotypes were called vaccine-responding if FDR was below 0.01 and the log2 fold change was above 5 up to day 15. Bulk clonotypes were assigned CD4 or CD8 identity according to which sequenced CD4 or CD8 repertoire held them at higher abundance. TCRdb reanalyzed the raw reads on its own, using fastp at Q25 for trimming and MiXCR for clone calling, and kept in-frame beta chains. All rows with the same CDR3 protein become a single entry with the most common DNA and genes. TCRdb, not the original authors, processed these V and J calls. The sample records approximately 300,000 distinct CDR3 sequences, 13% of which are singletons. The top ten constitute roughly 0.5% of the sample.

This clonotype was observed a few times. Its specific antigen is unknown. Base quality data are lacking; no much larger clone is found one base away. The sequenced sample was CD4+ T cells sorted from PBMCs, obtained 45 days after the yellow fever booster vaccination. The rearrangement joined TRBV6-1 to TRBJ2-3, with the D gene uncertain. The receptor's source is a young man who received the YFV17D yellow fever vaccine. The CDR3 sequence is CASSPAGTTLSSTTDTQYF. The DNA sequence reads TGTGCCAGCAGTCCCGCCGGAACTACACTTTCAAGCACCACAGATACGCAGTATTTT.